The rows below give T cell receptor beta chains drawn from one sample of a study of OX40 agonist ivuxolimab in advanced cancers. Measured with immunoSEQ multiplex PCR; TCRdb has only the in-frame clones, and not every one. Among about 68,000 clones listed, 75% to 95% were seen once. This material consisted of CD4+ or CD8+ T cells sorted from blood, taken in a trial of the OX40 agonist ivuxolimab. Receptors were obtained from an adult with an advanced solid tumor such as melanoma, head and neck, liver or kidney cancer. Both conserved end residues are part of each CDR3. Fields, in order: J gene, D gene, clone size, V gene, CDR3 protein, CDR3 DNA. A D gene is named only where the DNA matches it firmly. Size tells how often a clone was seen (once, few, many) or the class of an expanded clone, and some rows leave it out.

>TRBJ2-7|TRBD1|.|TRBV2
CASSGLPSGQGWTYEQYF
TGTGCCAGCAGTGGTCTACCCTCAGGACAGGGGTGGACCTACGAGCAGTACTTC
>TRBJ2-2|.|.|TRBV6-5
CASSTSRGAGELFF
TGTGCCAGCAGTACTAGCAGGGGGGCCGGGGAGCTGTTTTTT
>TRBJ2-7|.|.|TRBV30
CAWSSQGNYEQYF
TGTGCCTGGAGTTCACAGGGTAACTACGAGCAGTACTTC
>TRBJ2-5|.|.|TRBV20-1
CSARPQETQYF
TGCAGTGCTAGACCCCAAGAGACCCAGTACTTC
>TRBJ2-6|.|once|TRBV7-3
CASSSAGGVAGANVLTF
TGTGCCAGCAGCTCCGCAGGAGGGGTGGCTGGGGCCAACGTCCTGACTTTC
>TRBJ2-1|.|.|TRBV11-1
CASSSSTYNEQFF
TGTGCCAGCAGCTCCTCGACTTACAATGAGCAGTTCTTC
>TRBJ2-7|TRBD2|.|TRBV19
CASSILAGGAYEQYF
TGTGCCAGTAGTATATTGGCGGGGGGGGCCTACGAGCAGTACTTC
>TRBJ2-1|TRBD2|once|TRBV6-1
CASSESSGSPYNEQFF
TGTGCCAGCAGTGAATCTAGCGGGAGCCCCTACAATGAGCAGTTCTTC
>TRBJ2-7|.|once|TRBV30
CAWSVRYEQYF
TGTGCCTGGAGTGTACGATACGAGCAGTACTTC
>TRBJ2-3|.|.|TRBV19
CASSFTVSDTQYF
TGTGCCAGTAGTTTCACTGTTTCAGATACGCAGTATTTT
>TRBJ1-2|.|.|TRBV14
CASSRIATRASLGGYTF
TGTGCCAGCAGCCGAATTGCGACAAGGGCCTCCCTCGGAGGCTACACCTTC
>TRBJ2-2|.|.|TRBV18
CASSPPKGEFNTGELFF
TGTGCCAGCTCACCACCGAAGGGGGAGTTCAACACCGGGGAGCTGTTTTTT
>TRBJ2-1|.|.|TRBV5-6
CASSLSTPPNEQFF
TGTGCCAGCAGCTTGTCGACCCCGCCAAATGAGCAGTTCTTC
>TRBJ1-1|.|.|TRBV7-8
CASSLEQGLLNTEAFF
TGTGCCAGCAGCTTAGAACAGGGACTTCTGAACACTGAAGCTTTCTTT
>TRBJ2-7|.|.|TRBV19
CASSHRDNSYEQYF
TGTGCCAGTAGTCACCGGGACAACTCCTACGAGCAGTACTTC
>TRBJ2-7|TRBD1|.|TRBV6-6
CASSYEGQGYEQYF
TGTGCCAGCAGTTACGAGGGACAGGGCTACGAGCAGTACTTC
>TRBJ1-4|.|.|TRBV5-4
CASSLEPNEKLFF
TGTGCCAGCAGCTTGGAACCTAATGAAAAACTGTTTTTT
>TRBJ1-3|.|.|TRBV5-8
CASSLSRNTIYF
TGTGCCAGCAGCCTATCGCGAAACACCATATATTTT
>TRBJ1-6|.|.|TRBV2
CASSTGTLRNSPLHF
TGTGCCAGCAGTACAGGGACTTTAAGGAATTCACCCCTCCACTTT
>TRBJ1-5|.|.|TRBV2
CASSPPGQSGNQPQHF
TGTGCCAGCAGTCCTCCGGGTCAGTCGGGCAATCAGCCCCAGCATTTT
>TRBJ2-5|.|.|TRBV7-9
CASSLQGNQETQYF
TGTGCCAGCAGCTTACAAGGAAACCAAGAGACCCAGTACTTC
>TRBJ2-5|.|.|TRBV21-1
CASKGRPSKTQYF
TGTGCCAGCAAAGGCAGGCCGTCAAAGACCCAGTACTTC
>TRBJ2-2|.|.|TRBV29-1
CSVGVSGASTGELFF
TGCAGCGTGGGGGTGTCAGGGGCGAGCACCGGGGAGCTGTTTTTT
>TRBJ1-3|.|.|TRBV11-2
CASSLTSGNTIYF
TGTGCCAGCAGCTTAACTTCTGGAAACACCATATATTTT
>TRBJ2-2|.|.|TRBV6-5
CASSLFSLTATGELFF
TGTGCCAGCAGTTTATTCTCCCTGACAGCCACCGGGGAGCTGTTTTTT
>TRBJ2-2|.|.|TRBV7-8
CASSPGENTGELFF
TGTGCCAGCAGCCCTGGGGAGAACACCGGGGAGCTGTTTTTT
>TRBJ1-4|.|.|TRBV13
CASSFRVTNEKLFF
TGTGCCAGCAGCTTCAGGGTAACTAATGAAAAACTGTTTTTT
>TRBJ2-3|TRBD2|.|TRBV5-1
CASSTPLAGVTDTQYF
TGCGCCAGCAGCACCCCGCTAGCGGGAGTCACAGATACGCAGTATTTT
>TRBJ1-1|TRBD1|.|TRBV6-5
CASSFDRVNTEAFF
TGTGCCAGCAGCTTCGACAGGGTGAACACTGAAGCTTTCTTT
>TRBJ2-7|.|.|TRBV18
CASSPPSYEQYF
TGTGCCAGCTCACCCCCCTCCTACGAGCAGTACTTC
>TRBJ1-4|TRBD1|.|TRBV6-1
CASRDRGSTNEKLFF
TGTGCCTCCCGGGACAGGGGTAGTACTAATGAAAAACTGTTTTTT
>TRBJ2-5|TRBD1|once|TRBV11-3
CASSLATGGVETQYF
TGTGCCAGCAGCTTGGCGACAGGGGGCGTGGAGACCCAGTACTTC
>TRBJ2-1|.|.|TRBV11-3
CASSFRTLDNEQFF
TGTGCCAGCAGCTTCCGGACATTGGACAATGAGCAGTTCTTC
>TRBJ2-3|.|.|TRBV29-1
CSVERALTDTQYF
TGCAGCGTTGAGCGGGCCCTAACAGATACGCAGTATTTT
>TRBJ1-4|TRBD1|.|TRBV27
CASSRPGTGKNEKLFF
TGTGCCAGCAGTCGACCCGGGACAGGAAAAAATGAAAAACTGTTTTTT
>TRBJ1-4|.|.|TRBV7-9
CASSLTASNEKLFF
TGTGCCAGCAGCTTAACCGCGTCTAATGAAAAACTGTTTTTT
>TRBJ1-2|.|.|TRBV5-4
CASSPQGGGYTF
TGTGCCAGCAGCCCACAGGGAGGTGGCTACACCTTC
>TRBJ2-1|TRBD2|few|TRBV11-3
CASRPLGTSFDEQFF
TGTGCCAGCAGGCCCCTCGGGACTAGTTTCGATGAGCAGTTCTTC
>TRBJ2-7|.|.|TRBV2
CASSSGTLSSYEQYF
TGTGCCAGCAGTTCCGGGACTCTCTCTTCCTACGAGCAGTACTTC
>TRBJ2-3|.|.|TRBV7-8
CASSIGSTDTQYF
TGTGCCAGCAGCATCGGGAGCACAGATACGCAGTATTTT
>TRBJ2-4|.|.|TRBV9
CASSVELSGAKNIQYF
TGTGCCAGCAGCGTAGAGCTGTCTGGGGCCAAAAACATTCAGTACTTC
>TRBJ2-2|TRBD2|.|TRBV5-6
CASSLGLAANTGELFF
TGTGCCAGCAGCTTGGGACTAGCGGCGAACACCGGGGAGCTGTTTTTT
>TRBJ1-2|TRBD1|once|TRBV7-8
CASTPGQEGAGYTF
TGTGCCAGCACGCCTGGACAGGAAGGGGCTGGCTACACCTTC
>TRBJ2-7|TRBD1|.|TRBV30
CAWSPGQYMMYEQYF
TGTGCCTGGAGTCCGGGACAGTACATGATGTACGAGCAGTACTTC
>TRBJ2-1|TRBD2|.|TRBV4-1
CASSQARLAGGPPRDNEQFF
TGCGCCAGCAGCCAAGCCCGACTAGCGGGAGGGCCTCCTCGGGATAATGAGCAGTTCTTC
>TRBJ2-1|.|.|TRBV2
CASSPLPPSEQFF
TGTGCCAGCAGTCCTCTGCCACCCAGTGAGCAGTTCTTC
>TRBJ2-7|TRBD1|once|TRBV6-1
CASDAQGQGSYEQYF
TGTGCCAGCGACGCTCAAGGACAGGGGTCGTACGAGCAGTACTTC
>TRBJ1-2|.|.|TRBV5-1
CASSLTGSSNYGYTF
TGCGCCAGCAGCTTGACAGGTTCTTCGAACTATGGCTACACCTTC
>TRBJ1-5|.|.|TRBV18
CASSPEKGDQTQHF
TGTGCCAGCTCACCGGAGAAGGGGGACCAGACCCAGCATTTT
>TRBJ2-5|.|.|TRBV11-2
CASSLDGPLRETQYF
TGTGCCAGCAGCTTAGATGGGCCACTGAGGGAGACCCAGTACTTC
>TRBJ1-1|TRBD1|.|TRBV30
CAWTGQGGMNTEAFF
TGTGCCTGGACCGGACAGGGGGGTATGAACACTGAAGCTTTCTTT